This TCR beta chain was captured by sequencing in a study of T cell responses to AZD1222 COVID-19 vaccine. The CDR3 totals 13 residues. In germline, CDR1 is SNHLY, CDR2 FYNNEI. Germline trimming cut 10 bases from V and 3 bases from J; bases unmatched to any gene: 1. Profiled with immunoSEQ multiplex PCR; TCRdb holds only in-frame clones, not every one. The sample lists about 70,000 clones, 85% occurring once. The V and J genes are TRBV2 and TRBJ2-2; the match to TRBD1 covers 11 bases. This TCR was recovered from an adult in good health. The material was peripheral blood, obtained on day 0 of AZD1222 vaccination. The CDR3: CATGQGDTGELFF. For the CDR3, the DNA is TGTGCCACGGGACAGGGGGACACCGGGGAGCTGTTTTTT.